Below, one T cell receptor beta chain is given with its context. Its antigen is still unknown. These data come from a study of shared clonotypes between healthy human individuals. Across the study: Donors had three CD4 naive, three CD4 memory, two CD8 naive and one CD8 memory plate apiece. Study results and caveats: Among non-shared clonotypes, generation probabilities were lower than among those shared by all four donors.

Every contributor of samples was a Caucasian grown-up residing in Nashville, Tennessee. V gave up 3 bases and J gave up 6 bases, with 16 bases separating them. Germline CDR1 reads KGHSH; CDR2 reads LQKENI. The length of the CDR3 is 15 residues. Using immunoSEQ multiplex PCR, the repertoire was profiled, and TCRdb retains in-frame clones only, with some absent. The repertoire consists of over 1.5 million clones, with around 98% occurring once and the leading ten covering less than 0.55%. The sequence was collected from a man aged 30 to 39 in good health. Material for sequencing was naive CD4+ T cells sorted from blood. Subset meaning: CD45RA+ positively selected. This chain uses TRBV18 with TRBJ2-3; D is unclear. The CDR3 here is CASSPRAPGLDTQYF. The DNA of the CDR3 is TGTGCCAGCTCACCTAGAGCCCCCGGGTTGGATACGCAGTATTTT. The complete variable domain, with remaining parts taken from reference TRBV18 and TRBJ2-3, reads NAGVMQNPRHLVRRRGQEARLRCSPMKGHSHVYWYRQLPEEGLKFMVYLQKENIIDESGMPKERFSAEFPKEGPSILRIQQVVRGDSAAYFCASSPRAPGLDTQYFGPGTRLTVL.